This TCR beta chain originates from a study of blood T cell repertoires in COVID-19. For the study at large: Donors in the United States, Italy and Spain gave samples during acute or convalescent COVID-19.

A remark on this clone: Its ends do not fully match the called genes, so a read error is possible.

TCRdb's table, derived via immunoSEQ multiplex PCR, lists solely in-frame clones and lacks some. The table has about 99,000 clones, around 83% seen once. The CDR3 consists of 10 residues. The germline gives CDR1 MDHEN, CDR2 SYDVKM. Sequencing was done on a sample of peripheral blood. This TCR was recovered from a man aged 65 to 85 with active or convalescent COVID-19. This chain joins TRBV28 and TRBJ1-5; unclear D gene. DNA for the CDR3: TGTGCCAGCAGTTTAAACGGTTTGAATTTT. This sequence encodes CASSLNGLNF.